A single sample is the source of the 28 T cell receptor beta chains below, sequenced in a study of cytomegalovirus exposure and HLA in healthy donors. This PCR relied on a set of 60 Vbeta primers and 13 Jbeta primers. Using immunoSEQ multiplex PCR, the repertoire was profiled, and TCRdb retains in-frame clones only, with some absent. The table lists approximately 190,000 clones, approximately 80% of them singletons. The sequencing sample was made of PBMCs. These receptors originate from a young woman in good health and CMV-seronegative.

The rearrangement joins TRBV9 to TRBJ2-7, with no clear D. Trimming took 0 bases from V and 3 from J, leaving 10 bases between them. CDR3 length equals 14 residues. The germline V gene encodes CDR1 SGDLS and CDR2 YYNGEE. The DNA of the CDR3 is TGTGCCAGCAGCGTAGTGGCAGGTGGCTACGAGCAGTACTTC. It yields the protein CASSVVAGGYEQYF.

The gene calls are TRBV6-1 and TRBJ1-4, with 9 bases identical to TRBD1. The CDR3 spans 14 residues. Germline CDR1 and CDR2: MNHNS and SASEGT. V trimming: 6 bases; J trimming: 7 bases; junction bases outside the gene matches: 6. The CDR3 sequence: CASRRGTGSEKLFF. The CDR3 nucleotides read TGTGCCAGCAGACGCGGGACAGGGAGTGAAAAACTGTTTTTT.

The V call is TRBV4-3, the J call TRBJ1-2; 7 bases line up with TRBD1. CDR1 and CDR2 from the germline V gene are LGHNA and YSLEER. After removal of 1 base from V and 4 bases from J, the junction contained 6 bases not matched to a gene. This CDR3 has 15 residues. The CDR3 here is CASSQGPGQFYGYTF. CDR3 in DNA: TGCGCCAGCAGCCAAGGCCCGGGACAGTTCTATGGCTACACCTTC.

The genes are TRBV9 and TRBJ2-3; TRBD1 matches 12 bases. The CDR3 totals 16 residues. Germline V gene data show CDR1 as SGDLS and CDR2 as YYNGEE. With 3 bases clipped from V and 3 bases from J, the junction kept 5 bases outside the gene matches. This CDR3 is CASSEGTGGWTDTQYF. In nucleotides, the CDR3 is TGTGCCAGCAGCGAAGGGACAGGGGGCTGGACAGATACGCAGTATTTT.

The CDR3 region has the DNA TGTGCCAGCAGTTTAGGGTGGCGGGCGGAAGGTATTCAGCCCCAGCATTTT. Translating it yields CASSLGWRAEGIQPQHF. The V gene is TRBV27, the J gene TRBJ1-5; D uncertain. The CDR3 is 17 amino acids. The germline V and J ends were trimmed by 2 bases and 6 bases, with 20 bases remaining between them. Per the germline V gene, CDR1 is MNHEY and CDR2 is SMNVEV (reference sequence).

The CDR3 loop reads CASSPSNQPQHF. CDR3 nucleotide sequence: TGTGCCAGCAGTCCGTCGAATCAGCCCCAGCATTTT. The chain uses TRBV6-6 and TRBJ1-5; D not certain. CDR3 length equals 12 residues. Germline CDR1 reads MNHNY; CDR2 reads SVGAGI (reference sequence). Trimming left V 5 bases short and J 4 bases short, with 6 bases between.

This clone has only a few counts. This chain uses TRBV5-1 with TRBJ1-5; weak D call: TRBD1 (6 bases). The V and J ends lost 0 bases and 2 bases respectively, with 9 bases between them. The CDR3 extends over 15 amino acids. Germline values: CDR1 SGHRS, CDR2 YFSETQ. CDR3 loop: CASSLVSGGNQPQHF. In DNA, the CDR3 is TGCGCCAGCAGCTTGGTGTCAGGGGGCAATCAGCCCCAGCATTTT.

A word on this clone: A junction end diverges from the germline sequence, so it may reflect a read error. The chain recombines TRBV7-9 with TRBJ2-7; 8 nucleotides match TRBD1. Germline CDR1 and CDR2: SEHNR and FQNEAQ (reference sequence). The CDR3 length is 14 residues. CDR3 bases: TGTGCCAGCAGCTTAGGGGGGACAGGCTACAAGCAGTACTTC. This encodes CASSLGGTGYKQYF.

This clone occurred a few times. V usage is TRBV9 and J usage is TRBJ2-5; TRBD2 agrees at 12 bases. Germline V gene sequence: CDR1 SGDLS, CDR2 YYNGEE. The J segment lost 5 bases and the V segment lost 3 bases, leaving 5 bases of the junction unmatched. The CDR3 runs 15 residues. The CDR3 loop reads CASSASGRAVETQYF. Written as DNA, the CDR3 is TGTGCCAGCAGCGCTAGCGGGAGGGCCGTCGAGACCCAGTACTTC. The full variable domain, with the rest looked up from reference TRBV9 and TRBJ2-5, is DSGVTQTPKHLITATGQRVTLRCSPRSGDLSVYWYQQSLDQGLQFLIQYYNGEERAKGNILERFSAQQFPDLHSELNLSSLELGDSALYFCASSASGRAVETQYFGPGTRLLVL.

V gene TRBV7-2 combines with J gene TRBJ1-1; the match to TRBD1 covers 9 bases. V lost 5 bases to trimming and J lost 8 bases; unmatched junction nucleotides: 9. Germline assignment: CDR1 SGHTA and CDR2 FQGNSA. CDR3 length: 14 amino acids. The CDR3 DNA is TGTGCCAGCAGCGTAACAGGGGGCCCATTCGAAGCTTTCTTT. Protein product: CASSVTGGPFEAFF. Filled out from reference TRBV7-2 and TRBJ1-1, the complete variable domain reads GAGVSQSPSNKVTEKGKDVELRCDPISGHTALYWYRQSLGQGLEFLIYFQGNSAPDKSGLPSDRFSAERTGGSVSTLTIQRTQQEDSAVYLCASSVTGGPFEAFFGQGTRLTVV.

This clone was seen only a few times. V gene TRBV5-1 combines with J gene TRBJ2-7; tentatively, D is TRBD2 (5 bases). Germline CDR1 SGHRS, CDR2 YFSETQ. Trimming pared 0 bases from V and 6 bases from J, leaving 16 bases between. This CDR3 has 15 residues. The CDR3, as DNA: TGCGCCAGCAGCTTGGATACGAGGGTAGTTTCCGAGCAGTACTTC. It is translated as CASSLDTRVVSEQYF.

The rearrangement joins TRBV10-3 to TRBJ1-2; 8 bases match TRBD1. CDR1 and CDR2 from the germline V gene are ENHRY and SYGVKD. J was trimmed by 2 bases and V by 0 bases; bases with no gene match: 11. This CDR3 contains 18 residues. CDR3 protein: CAISESRTGPTGNYGYTF. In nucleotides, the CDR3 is TGTGCCATCAGTGAGTCGCGGACAGGGCCAACTGGGAACTATGGCTACACCTTC.

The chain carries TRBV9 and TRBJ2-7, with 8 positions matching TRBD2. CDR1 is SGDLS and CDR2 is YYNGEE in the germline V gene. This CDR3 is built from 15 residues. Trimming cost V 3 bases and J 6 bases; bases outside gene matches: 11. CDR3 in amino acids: CASSAFPAGVCEQYF. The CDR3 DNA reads TGTGCCAGCAGCGCCTTTCCAGCGGGAGTGTGCGAGCAGTACTTC. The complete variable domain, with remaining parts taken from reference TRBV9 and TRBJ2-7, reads DSGVTQTPKHLITATGQRVTLRCSPRSGDLSVYWYQQSLDQGLQFLIQYYNGEERAKGNILERFSAQQFPDLHSELNLSSLELGDSALYFCASSAFPAGVCEQYFGPGTRLTVT.

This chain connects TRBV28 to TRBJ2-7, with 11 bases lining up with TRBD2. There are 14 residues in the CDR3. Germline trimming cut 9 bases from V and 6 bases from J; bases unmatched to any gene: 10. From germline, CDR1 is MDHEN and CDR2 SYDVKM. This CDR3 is CASVIAGGPGEQYF. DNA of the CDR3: TGTGCCAGTGTGATAGCGGGAGGGCCGGGCGAGCAGTACTTC.

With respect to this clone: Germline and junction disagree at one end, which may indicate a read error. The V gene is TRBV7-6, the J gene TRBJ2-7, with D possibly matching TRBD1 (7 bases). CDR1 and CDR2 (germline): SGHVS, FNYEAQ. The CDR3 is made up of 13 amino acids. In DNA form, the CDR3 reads TGTGCTAGCAGCCAGAGGAGGGGGCACGAGCAGTACTTC. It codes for CASSQRRGHEQYF. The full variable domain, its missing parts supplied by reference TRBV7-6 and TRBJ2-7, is GAGVSQSPRYKVTKRGQDVALRCDPISGHVSLYWYRQALGQGPEFLTYFNYEAQQDKSGLPNDRFSAERPEGSISTLTIQRTEQRDSAMYRCASSQRRGHEQYFGPGTRLTVT.

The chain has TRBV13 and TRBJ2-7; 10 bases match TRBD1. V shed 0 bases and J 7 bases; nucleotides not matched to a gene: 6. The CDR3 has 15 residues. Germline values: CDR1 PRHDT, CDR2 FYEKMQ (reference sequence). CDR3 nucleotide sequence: TGTGCCAGCAGCTTAGGGGGGACAGGGGATCGGGAGCAGTACTTC. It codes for CASSLGGTGDREQYF.

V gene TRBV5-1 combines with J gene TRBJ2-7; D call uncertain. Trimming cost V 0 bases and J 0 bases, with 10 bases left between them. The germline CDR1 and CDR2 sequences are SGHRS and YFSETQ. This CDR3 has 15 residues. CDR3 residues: CASSLVPADSYEQYF. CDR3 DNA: TGCGCCAGCAGCTTGGTACCGGCGGACTCCTACGAGCAGTACTTC. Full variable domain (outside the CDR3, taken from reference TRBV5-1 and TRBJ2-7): KAGVTQTPRYLIKTRGQQVTLSCSPISGHRSVSWYQQTPGQGLQFLFEYFSETQRNKGNFPGRFSGRQFSNSRSEMNVSTLELGDSALYLCASSLVPADSYEQYFGPGTRLTVT.

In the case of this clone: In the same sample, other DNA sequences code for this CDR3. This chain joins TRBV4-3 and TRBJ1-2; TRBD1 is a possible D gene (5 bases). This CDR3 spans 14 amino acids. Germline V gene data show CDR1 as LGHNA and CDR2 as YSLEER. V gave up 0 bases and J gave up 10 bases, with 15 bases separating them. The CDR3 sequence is CASSQDPGEGYYTF. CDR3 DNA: TGCGCCAGCAGCCAAGATCCCGGGGAGGGGTACTACACCTTC.

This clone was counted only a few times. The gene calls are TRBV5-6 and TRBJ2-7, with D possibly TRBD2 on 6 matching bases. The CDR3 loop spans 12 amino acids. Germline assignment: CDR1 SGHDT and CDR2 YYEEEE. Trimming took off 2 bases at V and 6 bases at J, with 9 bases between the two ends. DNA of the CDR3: TGTGCCAGCAGCTTAACGCGGGGCGAGCAGTACTTC. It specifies CASSLTRGEQYF.

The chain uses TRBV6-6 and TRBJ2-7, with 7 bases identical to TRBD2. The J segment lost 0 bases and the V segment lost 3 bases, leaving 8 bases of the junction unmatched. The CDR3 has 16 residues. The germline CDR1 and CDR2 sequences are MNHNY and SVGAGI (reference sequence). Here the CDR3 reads CASSYSGLVLSYEQYF. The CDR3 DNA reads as TGTGCCAGCAGTTATTCCGGACTAGTCCTCTCCTACGAGCAGTACTTC.

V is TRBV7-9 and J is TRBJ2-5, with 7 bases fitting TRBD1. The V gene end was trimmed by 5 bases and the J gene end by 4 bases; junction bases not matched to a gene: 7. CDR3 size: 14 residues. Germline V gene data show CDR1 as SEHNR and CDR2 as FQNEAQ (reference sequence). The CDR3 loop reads CASSLGQAAETQYF. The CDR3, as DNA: TGTGCCAGCAGCCTCGGACAGGCGGCAGAGACCCAGTACTTC.

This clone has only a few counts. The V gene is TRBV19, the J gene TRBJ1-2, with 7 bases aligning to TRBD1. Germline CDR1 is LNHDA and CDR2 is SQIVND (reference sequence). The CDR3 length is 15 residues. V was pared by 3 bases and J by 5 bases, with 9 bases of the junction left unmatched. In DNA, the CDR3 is TGTGCCAGTAGTATCCGAGGACAGGCTGTTTATGGCTACACCTTC. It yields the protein CASSIRGQAVYGYTF.

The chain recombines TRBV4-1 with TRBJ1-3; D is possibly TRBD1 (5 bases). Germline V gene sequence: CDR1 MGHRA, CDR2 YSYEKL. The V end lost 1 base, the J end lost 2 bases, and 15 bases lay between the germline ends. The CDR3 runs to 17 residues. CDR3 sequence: CASSQGGWGGPGNTIYF. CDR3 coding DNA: TGCGCCAGCAGCCAAGGGGGCTGGGGAGGCCCTGGAAACACCATATATTTT.

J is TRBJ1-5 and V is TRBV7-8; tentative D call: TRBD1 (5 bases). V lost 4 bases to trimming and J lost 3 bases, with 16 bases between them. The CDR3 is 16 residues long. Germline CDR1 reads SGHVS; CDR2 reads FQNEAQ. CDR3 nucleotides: TGTGCCAGCAGCTGGATGGTAGGCAGGGCCAATCAGCCCCAGCATTTT. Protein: CASSWMVGRANQPQHF.

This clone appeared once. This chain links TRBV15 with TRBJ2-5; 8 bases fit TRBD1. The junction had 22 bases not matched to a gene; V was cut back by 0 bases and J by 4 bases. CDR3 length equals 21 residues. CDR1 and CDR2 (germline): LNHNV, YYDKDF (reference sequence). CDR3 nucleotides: TGTGCCACCAGCAGAGATCTGTGGGCCAAGGACAGGGTATTTTCAGTAGAGACCCAGTACTTC. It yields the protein CATSRDLWAKDRVFSVETQYF.

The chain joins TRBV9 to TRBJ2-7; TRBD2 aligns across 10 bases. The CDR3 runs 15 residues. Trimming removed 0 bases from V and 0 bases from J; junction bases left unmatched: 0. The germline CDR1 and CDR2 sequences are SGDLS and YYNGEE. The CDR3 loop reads CASSVGLAGSYEQYF. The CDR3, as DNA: TGTGCCAGCAGCGTAGGACTAGCGGGCTCCTACGAGCAGTACTTC.

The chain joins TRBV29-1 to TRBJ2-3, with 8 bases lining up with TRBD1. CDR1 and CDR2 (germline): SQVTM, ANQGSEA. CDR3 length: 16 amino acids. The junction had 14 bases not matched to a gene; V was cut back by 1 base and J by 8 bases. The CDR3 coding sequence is TGCAGCGTTGAAGTGTTTTTGCGGGACAGGCTAGGTACGCAGTATTTT. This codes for CSVEVFLRDRLGTQYF.

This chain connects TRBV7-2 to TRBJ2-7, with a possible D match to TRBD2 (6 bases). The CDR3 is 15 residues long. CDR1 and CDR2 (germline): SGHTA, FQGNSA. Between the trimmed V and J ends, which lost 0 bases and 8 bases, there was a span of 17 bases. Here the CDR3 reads CASSLASGEFGKQYF. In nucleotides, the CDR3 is TGTGCCAGCAGCTTAGCATCGGGAGAATTTGGCAAGCAGTACTTC.